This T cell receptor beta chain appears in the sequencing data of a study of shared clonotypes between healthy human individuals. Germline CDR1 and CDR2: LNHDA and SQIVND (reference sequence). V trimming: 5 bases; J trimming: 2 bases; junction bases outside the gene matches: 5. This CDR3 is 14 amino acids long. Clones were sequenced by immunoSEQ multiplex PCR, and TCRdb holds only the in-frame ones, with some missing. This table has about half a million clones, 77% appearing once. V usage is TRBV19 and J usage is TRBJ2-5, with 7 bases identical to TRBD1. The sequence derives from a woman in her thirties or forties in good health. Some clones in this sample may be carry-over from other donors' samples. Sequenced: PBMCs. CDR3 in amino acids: CASSYGTAQETQYF. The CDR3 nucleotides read TGTGCCAGTAGTTACGGGACAGCACAAGAGACCCAGTACTTC.